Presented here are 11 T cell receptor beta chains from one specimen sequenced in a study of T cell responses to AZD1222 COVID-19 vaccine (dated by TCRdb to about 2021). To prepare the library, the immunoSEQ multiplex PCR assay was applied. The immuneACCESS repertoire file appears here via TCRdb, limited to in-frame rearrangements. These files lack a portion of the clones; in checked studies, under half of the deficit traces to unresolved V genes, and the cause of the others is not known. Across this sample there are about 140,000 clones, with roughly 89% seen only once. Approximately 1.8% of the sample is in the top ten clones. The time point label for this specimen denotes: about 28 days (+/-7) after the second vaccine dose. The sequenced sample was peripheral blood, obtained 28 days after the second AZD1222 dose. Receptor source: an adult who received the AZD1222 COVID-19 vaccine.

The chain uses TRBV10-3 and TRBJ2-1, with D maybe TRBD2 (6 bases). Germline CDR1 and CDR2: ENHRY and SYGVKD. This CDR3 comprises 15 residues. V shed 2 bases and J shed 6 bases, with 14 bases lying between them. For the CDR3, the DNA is TGTGCCATCAGTGAGCTAGCCGGGAGTCTCAATGAGCAGTTCTTC. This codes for CAISELAGSLNEQFF.

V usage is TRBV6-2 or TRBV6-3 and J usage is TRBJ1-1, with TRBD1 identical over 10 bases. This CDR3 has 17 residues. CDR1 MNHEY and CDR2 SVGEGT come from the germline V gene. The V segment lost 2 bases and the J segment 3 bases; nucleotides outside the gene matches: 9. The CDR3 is CASSYQVAGTGDTEAFF. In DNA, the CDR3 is TGTGCCAGCAGTTACCAGGTGGCAGGGACAGGGGACACTGAAGCTTTCTTT.

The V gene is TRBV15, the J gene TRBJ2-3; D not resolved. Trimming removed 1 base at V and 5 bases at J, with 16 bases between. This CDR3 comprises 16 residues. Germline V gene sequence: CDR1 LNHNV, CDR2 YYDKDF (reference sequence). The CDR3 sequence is CATSRGASHNVDTQYF. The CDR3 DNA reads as TGTGCCACCAGCAGAGGCGCCAGTCACAACGTAGATACGCAGTATTTT.

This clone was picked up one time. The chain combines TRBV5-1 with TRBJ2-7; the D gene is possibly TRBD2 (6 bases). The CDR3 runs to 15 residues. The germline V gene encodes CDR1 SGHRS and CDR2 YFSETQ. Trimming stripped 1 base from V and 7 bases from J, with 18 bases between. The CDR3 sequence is CASSLSLGLAGEQYF. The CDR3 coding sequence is TGCGCCAGCAGCTTGAGTTTGGGGCTGGCGGGGGAGCAGTACTTC.

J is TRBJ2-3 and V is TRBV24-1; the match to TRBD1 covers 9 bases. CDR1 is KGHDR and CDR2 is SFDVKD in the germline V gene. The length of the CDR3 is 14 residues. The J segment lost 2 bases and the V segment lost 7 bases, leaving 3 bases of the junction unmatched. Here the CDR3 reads CATSGQGYTDTQYF. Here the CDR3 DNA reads TGTGCCACCAGCGGACAGGGGTACACAGATACGCAGTATTTT.

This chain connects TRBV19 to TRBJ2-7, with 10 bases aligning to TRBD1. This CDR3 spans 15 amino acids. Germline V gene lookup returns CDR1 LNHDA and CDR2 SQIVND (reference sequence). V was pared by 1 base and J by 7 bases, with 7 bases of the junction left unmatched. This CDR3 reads CASSIGDRGLGEQYF. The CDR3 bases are TGTGCCAGTAGTATAGGGGACAGGGGCCTTGGAGAGCAGTACTTC.

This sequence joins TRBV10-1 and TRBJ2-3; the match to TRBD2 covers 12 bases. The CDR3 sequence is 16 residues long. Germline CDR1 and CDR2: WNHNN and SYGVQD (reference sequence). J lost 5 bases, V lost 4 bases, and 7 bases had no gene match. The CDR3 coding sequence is TGCGCCAGCAGTGCCATACTAGCGGGAGGTCTAGATACGCAGTATTTT. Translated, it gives CASSAILAGGLDTQYF.

DNA of the CDR3: TGTGCCAGCAGCCCAGGGGCCCTCAGTTATGAAAAACTGTTTTTT. It specifies CASSPGALSYEKLFF. The gene calls are TRBV5-4 and TRBJ1-4; possibly TRBD1 for D (6 bases). Germline CDR1 reads SGHNT; CDR2 reads YYREEE (reference sequence). The CDR3 length is 15 residues. Trimming removed 4 bases at V and 6 bases at J, with 16 bases between.

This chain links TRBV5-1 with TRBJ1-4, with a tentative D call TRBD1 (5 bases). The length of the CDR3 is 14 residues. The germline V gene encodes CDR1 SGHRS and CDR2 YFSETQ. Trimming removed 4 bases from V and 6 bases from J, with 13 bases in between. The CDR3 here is CASSPRDVHEKLFF. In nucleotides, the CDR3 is TGCGCCAGCAGCCCGCGGGACGTTCATGAAAAACTGTTTTTT.

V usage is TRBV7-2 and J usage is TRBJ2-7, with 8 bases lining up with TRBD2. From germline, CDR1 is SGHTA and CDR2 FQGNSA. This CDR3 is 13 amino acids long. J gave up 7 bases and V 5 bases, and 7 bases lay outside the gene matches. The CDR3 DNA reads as TGTGCCAGCAGCACCAGGGGACTAGGAGAGCAGTACTTC. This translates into CASSTRGLGEQYF.

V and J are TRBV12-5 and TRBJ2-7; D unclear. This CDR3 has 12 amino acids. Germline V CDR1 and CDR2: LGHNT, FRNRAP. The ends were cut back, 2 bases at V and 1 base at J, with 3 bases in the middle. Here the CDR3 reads CASGLSSYEQYF. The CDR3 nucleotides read TGTGCTAGTGGTTTGAGTTCCTACGAGCAGTACTTC.